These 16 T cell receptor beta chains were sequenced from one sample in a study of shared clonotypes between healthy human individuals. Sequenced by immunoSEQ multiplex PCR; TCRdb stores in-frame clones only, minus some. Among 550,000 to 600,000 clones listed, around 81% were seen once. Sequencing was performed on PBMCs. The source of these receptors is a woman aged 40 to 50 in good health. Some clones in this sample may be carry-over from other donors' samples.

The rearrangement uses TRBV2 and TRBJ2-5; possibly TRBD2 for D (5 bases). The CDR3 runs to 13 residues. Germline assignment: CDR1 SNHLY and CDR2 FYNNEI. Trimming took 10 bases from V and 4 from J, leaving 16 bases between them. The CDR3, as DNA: TGTGCCATAAGACGGGGTGATGGAGAGACCCAGTACTTC. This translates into CAIRRGDGETQYF.

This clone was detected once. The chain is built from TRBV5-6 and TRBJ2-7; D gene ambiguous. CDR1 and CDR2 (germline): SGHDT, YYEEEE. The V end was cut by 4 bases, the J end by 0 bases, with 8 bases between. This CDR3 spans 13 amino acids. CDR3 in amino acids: CASSLDPSYEQYF. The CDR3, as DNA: TGTGCCAGCAGCCTTGACCCCTCCTACGAGCAGTACTTC. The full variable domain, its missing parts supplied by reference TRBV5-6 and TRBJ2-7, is DAGVTQSPTHLIKTRGQQVTLRCSPKSGHDTVSWYQQALGQGPQFIFQYYEEEERQRGNFPDRFSGHQFPNYSSELNVNALLLGDSALYLCASSLDPSYEQYFGPGTRLTVT.

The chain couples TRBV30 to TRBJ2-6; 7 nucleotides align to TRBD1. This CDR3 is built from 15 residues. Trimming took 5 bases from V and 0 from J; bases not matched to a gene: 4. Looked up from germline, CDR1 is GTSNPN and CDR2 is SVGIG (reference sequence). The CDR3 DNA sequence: TGTGCCTGGGACAGGGCAGTCTCTGGGGCCAACGTCCTGACTTTC. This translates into CAWDRAVSGANVLTF.

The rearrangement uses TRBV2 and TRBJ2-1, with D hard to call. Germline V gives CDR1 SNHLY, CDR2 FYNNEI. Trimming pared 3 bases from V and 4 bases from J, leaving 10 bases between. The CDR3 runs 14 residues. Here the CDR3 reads CASSEGREYNEQFF. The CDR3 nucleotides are TGTGCCAGCAGTGAGGGCAGAGAATACAATGAGCAGTTCTTC.

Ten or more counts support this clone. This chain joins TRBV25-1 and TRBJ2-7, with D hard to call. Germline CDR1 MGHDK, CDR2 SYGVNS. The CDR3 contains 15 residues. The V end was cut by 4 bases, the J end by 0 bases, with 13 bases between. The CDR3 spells CASSGPLENSYEQYF. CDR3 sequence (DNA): TGTGCCAGCAGTGGCCCCCTGGAGAACTCCTACGAGCAGTACTTC.

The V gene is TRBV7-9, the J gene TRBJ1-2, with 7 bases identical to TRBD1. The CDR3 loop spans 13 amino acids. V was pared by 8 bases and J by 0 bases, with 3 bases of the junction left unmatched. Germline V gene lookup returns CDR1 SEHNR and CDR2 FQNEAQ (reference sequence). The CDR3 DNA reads TGTGCCAGCTGGGACAGAGCTAACTATGGCTACACCTTC. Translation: CASWDRANYGYTF.

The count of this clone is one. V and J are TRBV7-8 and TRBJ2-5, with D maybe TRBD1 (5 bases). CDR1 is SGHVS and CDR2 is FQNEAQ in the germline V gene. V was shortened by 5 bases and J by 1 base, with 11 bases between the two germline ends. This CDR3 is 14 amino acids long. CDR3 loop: CASSRTGIQETQYF. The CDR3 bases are TGTGCCAGCAGCCGTACAGGCATCCAAGAGACCCAGTACTTC.

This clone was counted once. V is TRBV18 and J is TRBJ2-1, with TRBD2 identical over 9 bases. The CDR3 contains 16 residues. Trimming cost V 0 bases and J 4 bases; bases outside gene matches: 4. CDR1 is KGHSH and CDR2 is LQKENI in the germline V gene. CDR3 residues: CASSPPSGRAYNEQFF. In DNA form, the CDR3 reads TGTGCCAGCTCACCACCTAGCGGGAGAGCGTACAATGAGCAGTTCTTC.

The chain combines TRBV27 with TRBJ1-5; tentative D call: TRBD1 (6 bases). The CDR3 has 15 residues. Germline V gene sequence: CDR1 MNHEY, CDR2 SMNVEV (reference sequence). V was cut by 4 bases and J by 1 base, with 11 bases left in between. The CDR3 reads CASSSGGRSNQPQHF. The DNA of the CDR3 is TGTGCCAGCAGTTCGGGGGGCCGAAGCAATCAGCCCCAGCATTTT.

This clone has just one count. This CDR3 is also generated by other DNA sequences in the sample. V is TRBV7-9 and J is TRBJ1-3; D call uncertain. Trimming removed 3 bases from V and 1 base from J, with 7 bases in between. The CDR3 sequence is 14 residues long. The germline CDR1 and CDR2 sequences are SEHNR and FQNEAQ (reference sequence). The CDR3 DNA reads TGTGCCAGCAGCTTGGCAGGATCTGGAAACACCATATATTTT. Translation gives CASSLAGSGNTIYF.

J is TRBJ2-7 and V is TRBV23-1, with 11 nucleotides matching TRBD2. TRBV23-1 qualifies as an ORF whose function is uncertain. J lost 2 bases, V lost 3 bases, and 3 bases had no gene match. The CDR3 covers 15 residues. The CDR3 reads CASSHCSGRAYEQYF. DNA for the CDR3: TGCGCCAGCAGTCACTGTAGCGGGAGGGCCTACGAGCAGTACTTC.

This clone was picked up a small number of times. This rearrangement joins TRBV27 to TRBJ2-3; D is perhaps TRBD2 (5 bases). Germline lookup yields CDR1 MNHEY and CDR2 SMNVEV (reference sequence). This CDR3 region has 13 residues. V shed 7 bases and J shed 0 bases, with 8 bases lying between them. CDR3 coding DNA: TGTGCCAGCAAGAGGGCTAGCACAGATACGCAGTATTTT. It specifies CASKRASTDTQYF.

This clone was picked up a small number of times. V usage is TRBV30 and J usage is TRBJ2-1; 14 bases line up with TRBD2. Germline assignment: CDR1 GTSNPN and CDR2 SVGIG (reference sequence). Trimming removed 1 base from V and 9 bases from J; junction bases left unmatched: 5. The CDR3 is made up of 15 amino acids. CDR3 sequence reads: CAWSGGLAGVGEQFF. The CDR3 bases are TGTGCCTGGAGTGGGGGACTAGCGGGAGTGGGTGAGCAGTTCTTC.

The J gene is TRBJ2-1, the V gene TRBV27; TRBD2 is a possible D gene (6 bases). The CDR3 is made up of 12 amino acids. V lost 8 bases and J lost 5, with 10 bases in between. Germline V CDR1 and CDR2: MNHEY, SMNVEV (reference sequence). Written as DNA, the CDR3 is TGTGCCAGCGGGACTTCGAACAATGAGCAGTTCTTC. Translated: CASGTSNNEQFF.

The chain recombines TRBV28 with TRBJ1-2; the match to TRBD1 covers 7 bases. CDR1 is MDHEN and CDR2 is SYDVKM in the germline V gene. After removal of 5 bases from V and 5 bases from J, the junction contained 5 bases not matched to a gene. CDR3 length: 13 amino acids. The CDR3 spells CASSPGGSYGYTF. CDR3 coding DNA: TGTGCCAGCAGTCCAGGGGGGTCATATGGCTACACCTTC.

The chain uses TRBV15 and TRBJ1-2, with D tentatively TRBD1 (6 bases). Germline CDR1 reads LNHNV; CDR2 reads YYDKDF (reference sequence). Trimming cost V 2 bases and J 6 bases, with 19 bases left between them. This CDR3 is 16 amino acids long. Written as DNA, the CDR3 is TGTGCCACCAGCAGACGCCGGACCGACGGGGGCCATGGCTACACCTTC. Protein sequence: CATSRRRTDGGHGYTF.